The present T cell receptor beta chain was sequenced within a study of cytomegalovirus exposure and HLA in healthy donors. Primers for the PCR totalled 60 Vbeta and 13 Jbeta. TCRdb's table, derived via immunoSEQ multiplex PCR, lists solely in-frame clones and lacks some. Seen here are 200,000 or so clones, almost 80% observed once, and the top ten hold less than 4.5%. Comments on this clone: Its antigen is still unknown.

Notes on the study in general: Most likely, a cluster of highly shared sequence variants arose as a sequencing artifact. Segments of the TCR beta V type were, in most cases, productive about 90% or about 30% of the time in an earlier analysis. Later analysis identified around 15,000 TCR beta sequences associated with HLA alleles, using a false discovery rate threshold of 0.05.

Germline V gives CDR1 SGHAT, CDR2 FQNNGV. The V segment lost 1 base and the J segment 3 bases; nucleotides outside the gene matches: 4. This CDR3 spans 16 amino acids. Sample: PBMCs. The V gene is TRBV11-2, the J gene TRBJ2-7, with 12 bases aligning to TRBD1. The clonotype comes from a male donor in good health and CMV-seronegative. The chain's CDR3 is CASSLGGTGGLYEQYF. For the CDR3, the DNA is TGTGCCAGCAGCTTAGGGGGGACAGGGGGCCTCTACGAGCAGTACTTC.